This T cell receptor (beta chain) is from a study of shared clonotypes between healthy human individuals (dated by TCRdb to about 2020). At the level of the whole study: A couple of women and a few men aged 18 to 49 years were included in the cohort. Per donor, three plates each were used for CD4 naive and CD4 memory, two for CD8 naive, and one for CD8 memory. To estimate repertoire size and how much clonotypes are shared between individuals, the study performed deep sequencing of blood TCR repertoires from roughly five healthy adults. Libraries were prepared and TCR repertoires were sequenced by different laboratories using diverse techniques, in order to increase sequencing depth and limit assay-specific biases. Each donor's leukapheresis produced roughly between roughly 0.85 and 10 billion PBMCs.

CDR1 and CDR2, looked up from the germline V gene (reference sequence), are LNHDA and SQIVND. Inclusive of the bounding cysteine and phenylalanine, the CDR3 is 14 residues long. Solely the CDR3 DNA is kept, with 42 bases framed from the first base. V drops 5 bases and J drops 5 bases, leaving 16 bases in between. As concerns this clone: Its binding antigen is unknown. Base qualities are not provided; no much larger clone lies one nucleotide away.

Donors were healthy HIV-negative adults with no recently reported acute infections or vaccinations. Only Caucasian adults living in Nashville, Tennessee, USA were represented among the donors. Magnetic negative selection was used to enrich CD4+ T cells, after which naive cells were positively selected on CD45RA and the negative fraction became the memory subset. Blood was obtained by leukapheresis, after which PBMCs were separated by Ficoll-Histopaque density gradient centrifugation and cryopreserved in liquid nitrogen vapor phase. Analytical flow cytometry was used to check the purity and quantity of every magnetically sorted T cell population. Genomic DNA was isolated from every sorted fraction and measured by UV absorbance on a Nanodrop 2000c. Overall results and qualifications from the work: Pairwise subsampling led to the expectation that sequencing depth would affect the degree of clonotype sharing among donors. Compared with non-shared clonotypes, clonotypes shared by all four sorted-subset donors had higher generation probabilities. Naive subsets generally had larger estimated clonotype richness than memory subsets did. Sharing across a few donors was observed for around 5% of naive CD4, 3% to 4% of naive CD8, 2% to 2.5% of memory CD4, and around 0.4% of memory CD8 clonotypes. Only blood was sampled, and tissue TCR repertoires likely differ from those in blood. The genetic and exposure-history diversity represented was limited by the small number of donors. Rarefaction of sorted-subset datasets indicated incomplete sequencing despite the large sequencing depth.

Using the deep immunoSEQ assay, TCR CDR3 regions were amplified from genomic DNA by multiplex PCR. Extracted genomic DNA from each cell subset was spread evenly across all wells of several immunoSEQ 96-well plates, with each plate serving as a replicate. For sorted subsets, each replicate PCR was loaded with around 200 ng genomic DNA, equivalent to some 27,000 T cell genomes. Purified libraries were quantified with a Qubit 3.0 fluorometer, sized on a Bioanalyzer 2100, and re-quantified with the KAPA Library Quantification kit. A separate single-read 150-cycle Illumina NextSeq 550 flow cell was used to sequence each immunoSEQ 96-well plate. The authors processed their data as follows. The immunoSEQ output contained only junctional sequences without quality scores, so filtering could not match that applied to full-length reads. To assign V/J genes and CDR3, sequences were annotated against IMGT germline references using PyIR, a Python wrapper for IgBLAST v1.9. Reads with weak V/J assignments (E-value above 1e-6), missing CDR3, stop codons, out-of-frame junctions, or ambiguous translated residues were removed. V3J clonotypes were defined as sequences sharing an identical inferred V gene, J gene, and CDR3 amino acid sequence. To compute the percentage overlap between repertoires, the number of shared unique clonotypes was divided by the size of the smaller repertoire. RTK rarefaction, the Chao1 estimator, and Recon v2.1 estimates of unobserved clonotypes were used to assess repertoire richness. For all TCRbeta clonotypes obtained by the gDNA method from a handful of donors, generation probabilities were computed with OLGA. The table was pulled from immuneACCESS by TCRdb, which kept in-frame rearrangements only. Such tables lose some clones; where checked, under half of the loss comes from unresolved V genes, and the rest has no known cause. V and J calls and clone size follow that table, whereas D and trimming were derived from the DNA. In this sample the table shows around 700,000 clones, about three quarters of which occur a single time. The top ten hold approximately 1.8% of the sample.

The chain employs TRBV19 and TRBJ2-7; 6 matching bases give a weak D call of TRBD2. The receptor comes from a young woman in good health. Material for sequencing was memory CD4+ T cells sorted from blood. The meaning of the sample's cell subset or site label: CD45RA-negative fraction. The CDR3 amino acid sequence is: CASSRAGSTDEQYF. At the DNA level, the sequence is TGTGCCAGTAGTCGGGCCGGGAGCACCGACGAGCAGTACTTC.